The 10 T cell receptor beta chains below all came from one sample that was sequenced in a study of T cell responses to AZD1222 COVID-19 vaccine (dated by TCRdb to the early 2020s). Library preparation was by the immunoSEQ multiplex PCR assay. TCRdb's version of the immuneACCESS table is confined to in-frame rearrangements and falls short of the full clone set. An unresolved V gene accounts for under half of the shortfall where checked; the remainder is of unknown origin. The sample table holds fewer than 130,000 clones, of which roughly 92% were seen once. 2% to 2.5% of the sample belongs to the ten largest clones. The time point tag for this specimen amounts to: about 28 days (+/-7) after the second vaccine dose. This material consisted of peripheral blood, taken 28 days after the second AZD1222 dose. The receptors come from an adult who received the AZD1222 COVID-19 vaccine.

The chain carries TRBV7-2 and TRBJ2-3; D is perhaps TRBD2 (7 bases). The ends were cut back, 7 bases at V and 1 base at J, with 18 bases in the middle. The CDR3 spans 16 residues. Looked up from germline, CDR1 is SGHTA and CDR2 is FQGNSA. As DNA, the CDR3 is TGTGCCAGCATCCCCCGAGGGGGGGGTGGCACAGATACGCAGTATTTT. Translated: CASIPRGGGGTDTQYF.

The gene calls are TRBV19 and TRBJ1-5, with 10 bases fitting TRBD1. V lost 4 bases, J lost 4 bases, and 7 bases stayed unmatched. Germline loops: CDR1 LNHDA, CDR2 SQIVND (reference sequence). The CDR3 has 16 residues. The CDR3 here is CASSTRDRGFNQPQHF. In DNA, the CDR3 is TGTGCCAGTAGTACCCGGGACAGGGGCTTTAATCAGCCCCAGCATTTT.

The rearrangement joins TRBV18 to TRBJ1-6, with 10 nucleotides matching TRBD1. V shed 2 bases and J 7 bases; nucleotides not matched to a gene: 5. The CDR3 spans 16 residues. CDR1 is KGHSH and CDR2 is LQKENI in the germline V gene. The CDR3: CASSPWGTGANSPLHF. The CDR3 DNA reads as TGTGCCAGCTCACCATGGGGGACAGGGGCCAATTCACCCCTCCACTTT.

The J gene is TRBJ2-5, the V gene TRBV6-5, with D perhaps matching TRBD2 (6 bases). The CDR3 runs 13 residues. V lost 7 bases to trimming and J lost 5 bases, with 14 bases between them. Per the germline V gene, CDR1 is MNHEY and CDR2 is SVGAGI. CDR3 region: CASTGLWGETQYF. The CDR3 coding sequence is TGTGCCAGCACCGGACTATGGGGTGAGACCCAGTACTTC.

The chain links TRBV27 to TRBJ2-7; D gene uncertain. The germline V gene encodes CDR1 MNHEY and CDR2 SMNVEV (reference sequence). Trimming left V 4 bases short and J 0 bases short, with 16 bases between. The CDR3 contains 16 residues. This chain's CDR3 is CASSSTPLVSSYEQYF. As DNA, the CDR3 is TGTGCCAGCAGTTCGACCCCCCTCGTTAGCTCCTACGAGCAGTACTTC.

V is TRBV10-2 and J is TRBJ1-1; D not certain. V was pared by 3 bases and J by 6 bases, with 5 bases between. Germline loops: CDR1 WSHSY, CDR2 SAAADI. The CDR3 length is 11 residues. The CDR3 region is CASSDGPEAFF. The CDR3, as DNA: TGCGCCAGCAGTGATGGGCCTGAAGCTTTCTTT.

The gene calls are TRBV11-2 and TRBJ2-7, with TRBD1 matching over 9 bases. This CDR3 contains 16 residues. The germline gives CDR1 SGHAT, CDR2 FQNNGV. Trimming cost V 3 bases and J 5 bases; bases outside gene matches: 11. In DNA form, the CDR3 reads TGTGCCAGCAGCTTGGGTGACAGGGGGATCAGGAACGAGCAGTACTTC. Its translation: CASSLGDRGIRNEQYF.

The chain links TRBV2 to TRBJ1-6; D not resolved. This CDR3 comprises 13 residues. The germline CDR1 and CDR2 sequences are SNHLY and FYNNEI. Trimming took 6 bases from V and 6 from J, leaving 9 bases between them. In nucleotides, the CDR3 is TGTGCCAGCAGCCCCGGACCTAATTCACCCCTCCACTTT. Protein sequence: CASSPGPNSPLHF.

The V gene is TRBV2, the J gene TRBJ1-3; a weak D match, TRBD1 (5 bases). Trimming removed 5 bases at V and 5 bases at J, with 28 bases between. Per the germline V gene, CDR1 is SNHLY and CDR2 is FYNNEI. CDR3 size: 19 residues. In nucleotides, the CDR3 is TGTGCCAGCAGTACCTTCGGGGGTTGGAGGATCCCCATAAGAAACACCATATATTTT. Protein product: CASSTFGGWRIPIRNTIYF.

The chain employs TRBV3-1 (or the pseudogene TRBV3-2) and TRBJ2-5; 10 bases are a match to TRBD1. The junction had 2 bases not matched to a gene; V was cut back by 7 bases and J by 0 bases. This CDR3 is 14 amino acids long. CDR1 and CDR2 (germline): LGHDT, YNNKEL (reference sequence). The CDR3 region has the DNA TGTGCCAGCAAGGGACAGGGGTACCAAGAGACCCAGTACTTC. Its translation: CASKGQGYQETQYF.